The rows below give T cell receptor beta chains drawn from one sample of a study of cytomegalovirus exposure and HLA in healthy donors. TCRdb's table, derived via immunoSEQ multiplex PCR, lists solely in-frame clones and lacks some. The sample records about 73,000 clones, around 80% being singletons. Material for sequencing was PBMCs. The origin of the receptors is a male donor in good health and CMV-seronegative. CDR3s include the opening cysteine and the closing phenylalanine or tryptophan. Fields, in order: D gene, J gene, CDR3 length, V gene, clone size, CDR3 protein, CDR3 DNA. D genes are given only for firm matches. Rows may omit the clone size; those that give it use once, few, many or a size class.

d_call: .; j_call: TRBJ1-2; cdr3_length: 13; v_call: TRBV27; clone_size: .; cdr3_aa: CASSFAGNYGYTF; cdr3_nt: TGTGCCAGCAGTTTTGCAGGAAACTATGGCTACACCTTC
d_call: .; j_call: TRBJ2-3; cdr3_length: 15; v_call: TRBV11-2; clone_size: .; cdr3_aa: CASSLDRGSTDTQYF; cdr3_nt: TGTGCCAGCAGCTTAGATCGGGGGAGCACAGATACGCAGTATTTT
d_call: TRBD1; j_call: TRBJ1-2; cdr3_length: 11; v_call: TRBV7-6; clone_size: once; cdr3_aa: CASGTGNGYTF; cdr3_nt: TGTGCCAGCGGGACAGGGAATGGCTACACCTTC
d_call: .; j_call: TRBJ2-5; cdr3_length: 15; v_call: TRBV6-1; clone_size: .; cdr3_aa: CASSPLGQGSETQYF; cdr3_nt: TGTGCCAGCAGTCCCCTCGGCCAGGGGTCAGAGACCCAGTACTTC
d_call: .; j_call: TRBJ2-2; cdr3_length: 19; v_call: TRBV9; clone_size: .; cdr3_aa: CASSVGKAVLSGDTGELFF; cdr3_nt: TGTGCCAGCAGCGTAGGGAAGGCTGTCCTTTCGGGGGACACCGGGGAGCTGTTTTTT
d_call: TRBD1; j_call: TRBJ2-7; cdr3_length: 13; v_call: TRBV5-1; clone_size: .; cdr3_aa: CASSLGQVYEQYF; cdr3_nt: TGCGCCAGCAGCTTAGGACAGGTCTACGAGCAGTACTTC
d_call: TRBD1; j_call: TRBJ2-7; cdr3_length: 15; v_call: TRBV11-2; clone_size: .; cdr3_aa: CASSSDRAPMSEQYF; cdr3_nt: TGTGCCAGCAGCTCGGACAGGGCCCCAATGAGCGAGCAGTACTTC
d_call: TRBD2; j_call: TRBJ2-7; cdr3_length: 15; v_call: TRBV7-9; clone_size: .; cdr3_aa: CASSLDGGGRYEQYF; cdr3_nt: TGTGCCAGCAGCTTAGACGGCGGGGGACGCTACGAGCAGTACTTC
d_call: TRBD1; j_call: TRBJ1-5; cdr3_length: 17; v_call: TRBV2; clone_size: few; cdr3_aa: CASTDRTGGQGGQPQHF; cdr3_nt: TGTGCCAGCACTGATAGAACGGGGGGACAGGGCGGACAGCCCCAGCATTTT
d_call: .; j_call: TRBJ2-3; cdr3_length: 13; v_call: TRBV6-5; clone_size: .; cdr3_aa: CASSYSTRGTQYF; cdr3_nt: TGTGCCAGCAGTTACTCTACTAGAGGTACGCAGTATTTT
d_call: TRBD2; j_call: TRBJ2-7; cdr3_length: 15; v_call: TRBV11-2; clone_size: few; cdr3_aa: CASSLGGTTGYEQYF; cdr3_nt: TGTGCCAGCAGCTTAGGGGGGACTACGGGGTACGAGCAGTACTTC
d_call: .; j_call: TRBJ2-7; cdr3_length: 15; v_call: TRBV4-1; clone_size: .; cdr3_aa: CASSQEGSGPYEQYF; cdr3_nt: TGCGCCAGCAGCCAAGAGGGTTCAGGGCCCTACGAGCAGTACTTC
d_call: TRBD1; j_call: TRBJ1-3; cdr3_length: 15; v_call: TRBV15; clone_size: .; cdr3_aa: CATSAGTGAGNTIYF; cdr3_nt: TGTGCCACCAGCGCCGGGACAGGAGCTGGAAACACCATATATTTT
d_call: .; j_call: TRBJ2-7; cdr3_length: 12; v_call: TRBV27; clone_size: few; cdr3_aa: CASSLRLTEQYF; cdr3_nt: TGTGCCAGCAGTTTACGGTTAACCGAGCAGTACTTC
d_call: .; j_call: TRBJ2-3; cdr3_length: 18; v_call: TRBV4-3; clone_size: .; cdr3_aa: CASSQTFLGAGSTDTQYF; cdr3_nt: TGCGCCAGCAGCCAAACCTTCCTGGGTGCGGGGTCCACAGATACGCAGTATTTT
d_call: TRBD1; j_call: TRBJ2-3; cdr3_length: 15; v_call: TRBV7-2; clone_size: once; cdr3_aa: CASSSGQGGTDTQYF; cdr3_nt: TGTGCCAGCAGCTCCGGACAGGGAGGTACAGATACGCAGTATTTT
d_call: .; j_call: TRBJ1-5; cdr3_length: 14; v_call: TRBV5-8; clone_size: .; cdr3_aa: CASSILPGNQPQHF; cdr3_nt: TGTGCCAGCAGCATACTGCCGGGGAATCAGCCCCAGCATTTT
d_call: TRBD1; j_call: TRBJ2-1; cdr3_length: 14; v_call: TRBV2; clone_size: .; cdr3_aa: CASSERQGSAKQFF; cdr3_nt: TGTGCCAGCAGTGAGAGACAGGGGTCGGCGAAGCAGTTCTTC
d_call: TRBD1; j_call: TRBJ1-5; cdr3_length: 15; v_call: TRBV28; clone_size: .; cdr3_aa: CASRPGQGGNQPQHF; cdr3_nt: TGTGCCAGCAGACCGGGACAGGGTGGCAATCAGCCCCAGCATTTT
d_call: .; j_call: TRBJ1-2; cdr3_length: 13; v_call: TRBV4-1; clone_size: .; cdr3_aa: CASSQDTGRGHTF; cdr3_nt: TGCGCCAGCAGCCAAGATACGGGCAGGGGACACACCTTC
d_call: TRBD2; j_call: TRBJ2-7; cdr3_length: 15; v_call: TRBV7-3; clone_size: .; cdr3_aa: CASSLNAGGPYEQYF; cdr3_nt: TGTGCCAGCAGCTTAAACGCGGGAGGCCCCTACGAGCAGTACTTC
d_call: .; j_call: TRBJ2-1; cdr3_length: 15; v_call: TRBV7-3; clone_size: .; cdr3_aa: CASSHTSRSYNEQFF; cdr3_nt: TGTGCCAGCAGCCACACTAGCAGAAGCTACAATGAGCAGTTCTTC
d_call: TRBD1; j_call: TRBJ1-2; cdr3_length: 17; v_call: TRBV7-2; clone_size: .; cdr3_aa: CASSRRGQGFGDYGYTF; cdr3_nt: TGTGCCAGCAGCAGAAGGGGACAGGGGTTCGGGGACTATGGCTACACCTTC
d_call: TRBD1; j_call: TRBJ1-1; cdr3_length: 16; v_call: TRBV2; clone_size: few; cdr3_aa: CASRLQDRGGSAEAFF; cdr3_nt: TGTGCCAGCAGACTACAGGACAGGGGGGGGTCTGCTGAAGCTTTCTTT
d_call: .; j_call: TRBJ2-1; cdr3_length: 15; v_call: TRBV28; clone_size: .; cdr3_aa: CASSLGQRLNNEQFF; cdr3_nt: TGTGCCAGCTCCCTCGGACAACGATTGAACAATGAGCAGTTCTTC
d_call: .; j_call: TRBJ2-7; cdr3_length: 16; v_call: TRBV13; clone_size: few; cdr3_aa: CASSPPPGVKGYEQYF; cdr3_nt: TGTGCCAGCAGCCCTCCCCCCGGGGTAAAAGGATACGAGCAGTACTTC
d_call: .; j_call: TRBJ1-4; cdr3_length: 13; v_call: TRBV28; clone_size: .; cdr3_aa: CASSQLPKPKLFF; cdr3_nt: TGTGCCAGCAGTCAATTGCCTAAACCTAAACTGTTTTTT
d_call: .; j_call: TRBJ2-7; cdr3_length: 12; v_call: TRBV27; clone_size: .; cdr3_aa: CASSKRGNEQYF; cdr3_nt: TGTGCCAGCAGCAAAAGGGGCAACGAGCAGTACTTC
d_call: TRBD1; j_call: TRBJ1-1; cdr3_length: 13; v_call: TRBV11-2; clone_size: once; cdr3_aa: CASSLTGVTEAFF; cdr3_nt: TGTGCCAGCAGCCTTACAGGGGTTACTGAAGCTTTCTTT
d_call: .; j_call: TRBJ2-3; cdr3_length: 13; v_call: TRBV30; clone_size: .; cdr3_aa: CAWMGRSTDTQYF; cdr3_nt: TGTGCCTGGATGGGGCGCAGCACAGATACGCAGTATTTT
d_call: .; j_call: TRBJ1-2; cdr3_length: 13; v_call: TRBV28; clone_size: .; cdr3_aa: CASSLTGNYGYTF; cdr3_nt: TGTGCCAGCAGCCTTACCGGGAACTATGGCTACACCTTC
d_call: TRBD2; j_call: TRBJ2-5; cdr3_length: 16; v_call: TRBV7-2; clone_size: .; cdr3_aa: CASSISGGANFETQYF; cdr3_nt: TGTGCCAGCAGCATAAGCGGGGGGGCGAATTTTGAGACCCAGTACTTC
d_call: .; j_call: TRBJ1-6; cdr3_length: 14; v_call: TRBV4-3; clone_size: few; cdr3_aa: CASSLNTGDSPLHF; cdr3_nt: TGCGCCAGCAGCCTAAATACGGGGGATTCACCCCTCCACTTT
d_call: .; j_call: TRBJ2-1; cdr3_length: 12; v_call: TRBV19; clone_size: once; cdr3_aa: CASSLLAGEQFF; cdr3_nt: TGTGCCAGTAGTCTCCTAGCCGGTGAGCAGTTCTTC
d_call: .; j_call: TRBJ1-2; cdr3_length: 15; v_call: TRBV28; clone_size: .; cdr3_aa: CASSFHSGANYGYPF; cdr3_nt: TGTGCCAGCAGTTTCCATTCGGGAGCTAACTATGGCTACCCCTTC
d_call: .; j_call: TRBJ1-2; cdr3_length: 20; v_call: TRBV27; clone_size: .; cdr3_aa: CASRSRLSGLRHPGYYGYTF; cdr3_nt: TGTGCCAGCAGATCCCGGTTGTCGGGACTCCGCCATCCCGGGTACTATGGCTACACCTTC
d_call: .; j_call: TRBJ2-7; cdr3_length: 14; v_call: TRBV7-6; clone_size: .; cdr3_aa: CASSLDQVGWEQYF; cdr3_nt: TGTGCCAGCAGCTTAGATCAAGTGGGCTGGGAGCAGTACTTC
d_call: .; j_call: TRBJ2-1; cdr3_length: 16; v_call: TRBV25-1; clone_size: .; cdr3_aa: CASSEPGHSSYNEQFF; cdr3_nt: TGTGCCAGCAGTGAACCGGGACATAGCTCCTACAATGAGCAGTTCTTC
d_call: .; j_call: TRBJ1-6; cdr3_length: 18; v_call: TRBV7-2; clone_size: .; cdr3_aa: CASSSPPGRGSYNSPLHF; cdr3_nt: TGTGCCAGCAGCTCCCCACCCGGGCGGGGGTCTTATAATTCACCCCTCCACTTT
d_call: .; j_call: TRBJ2-6; cdr3_length: 17; v_call: TRBV7-2; clone_size: .; cdr3_aa: CASSSARDSSGANVLTF; cdr3_nt: TGTGCCAGCAGCTCAGCCCGAGACAGCTCTGGGGCCAACGTCCTGACTTTC
d_call: .; j_call: TRBJ1-4; cdr3_length: 14; v_call: TRBV30; clone_size: .; cdr3_aa: CAWMGGAADEKLFF; cdr3_nt: TGTGCCTGGATGGGGGGGGCAGCAGATGAAAAACTGTTTTTT
d_call: .; j_call: TRBJ2-1; cdr3_length: 14; v_call: TRBV5-1; clone_size: few; cdr3_aa: CASSLGGPSNEQFF; cdr3_nt: TGCGCCAGCAGCTTGGGAGGGCCCTCCAATGAGCAGTTCTTC
d_call: .; j_call: TRBJ1-5; cdr3_length: 13; v_call: TRBV19; clone_size: .; cdr3_aa: CASTGTLDSPQNF; cdr3_nt: TGTGCCAGTACCGGGACACTCGATAGTCCCCAGAATTTT
d_call: .; j_call: TRBJ2-5; cdr3_length: 13; v_call: TRBV6-5; clone_size: few; cdr3_aa: CASSEALLETQYF; cdr3_nt: TGTGCCAGCAGTGAAGCGCTTCTAGAGACCCAGTACTTC
d_call: .; j_call: TRBJ2-7; cdr3_length: 13; v_call: TRBV7-8; clone_size: .; cdr3_aa: CASSLAIDSEQYF; cdr3_nt: TGTGCCAGCAGCTTAGCAATCGACAGCGAGCAGTACTTC
d_call: TRBD1; j_call: TRBJ2-7; cdr3_length: 14; v_call: TRBV29-1; clone_size: once; cdr3_aa: CSVTGGAGTYEQYF; cdr3_nt: TGCAGCGTGACAGGGGGCGCGGGAACTTACGAGCAGTACTTC
d_call: .; j_call: TRBJ1-1; cdr3_length: 14; v_call: TRBV6-5; clone_size: .; cdr3_aa: CASSLQFVDTEAFF; cdr3_nt: TGTGCCAGCAGTCTGCAGTTCGTGGACACTGAAGCTTTCTTT
d_call: TRBD1; j_call: TRBJ1-6; cdr3_length: 15; v_call: TRBV27; clone_size: .; cdr3_aa: CASSHDRGPNSPLHF; cdr3_nt: TGTGCCAGCAGTCATGACAGGGGGCCCAATTCACCCCTCCACTTT
d_call: TRBD2; j_call: TRBJ2-3; cdr3_length: 13; v_call: TRBV2; clone_size: .; cdr3_aa: CASSISGVWTQYF; cdr3_nt: TGTGCCAGCAGTATAAGCGGGGTATGGACGCAGTATTTT
d_call: .; j_call: TRBJ1-2; cdr3_length: 12; v_call: TRBV29-1; clone_size: .; cdr3_aa: CSVSIQGIGYTF; cdr3_nt: TGCAGCGTTTCTATACAGGGCATCGGCTACACCTTC
d_call: .; j_call: TRBJ1-3; cdr3_length: 13; v_call: TRBV11-3; clone_size: .; cdr3_aa: CASRQGRGNTIYF; cdr3_nt: TGTGCCAGCAGGCAGGGCAGGGGAAACACCATATATTTT
d_call: .; j_call: TRBJ1-2; cdr3_length: 13; v_call: TRBV27; clone_size: .; cdr3_aa: CASSQGPNYGYTF; cdr3_nt: TGTGCCAGCAGTCAGGGGCCGAACTATGGCTACACCTTC
d_call: .; j_call: TRBJ2-7; cdr3_length: 15; v_call: TRBV2; clone_size: .; cdr3_aa: CASGPRGSSSYEQYF; cdr3_nt: TGTGCCAGCGGACCTCGGGGTTCAAGCTCCTACGAGCAGTACTTC
d_call: .; j_call: TRBJ1-4; cdr3_length: 16; v_call: TRBV4-1; clone_size: .; cdr3_aa: CASSQVYGTTDEKLFF; cdr3_nt: TGCGCCAGCAGCCAAGTATACGGGACTACAGATGAAAAACTGTTTTTT
d_call: TRBD2; j_call: TRBJ2-1; cdr3_length: 20; v_call: TRBV5-1; clone_size: .; cdr3_aa: CASSSRTTGLATLGYNEQFF; cdr3_nt: TGCGCCAGCAGCTCGAGGACGACCGGACTAGCCACGCTGGGATACAATGAGCAGTTCTTC
d_call: .; j_call: TRBJ2-7; cdr3_length: 14; v_call: TRBV7-2; clone_size: .; cdr3_aa: CASSFYLISREQYF; cdr3_nt: TGTGCCAGCAGCTTCTATCTTATTAGCCGCGAGCAGTACTTC
d_call: .; j_call: TRBJ1-1; cdr3_length: 14; v_call: TRBV2; clone_size: few; cdr3_aa: CASSARGGFTEAFF; cdr3_nt: TGTGCCAGCAGTGCTCGTGGGGGGTTCACTGAAGCTTTCTTT
d_call: .; j_call: TRBJ1-1; cdr3_length: 13; v_call: TRBV29-1; clone_size: few; cdr3_aa: CSVEDQGNTEAFF; cdr3_nt: TGCAGCGTTGAAGATCAGGGGAACACTGAAGCTTTCTTT
d_call: .; j_call: TRBJ2-1; cdr3_length: 14; v_call: TRBV7-8; clone_size: .; cdr3_aa: CASRTKVPPHEQFF; cdr3_nt: TGTGCCAGCAGGACTAAGGTCCCCCCCCATGAGCAGTTCTTC
d_call: TRBD1; j_call: TRBJ1-3; cdr3_length: 15; v_call: TRBV2; clone_size: once; cdr3_aa: CASRAGQGSGNTIYF; cdr3_nt: TGTGCCAGCAGGGCGGGACAGGGGTCTGGAAACACCATATATTTT